The source of this T cell receptor (beta chain) is a study of blood T cell repertoires in COVID-19. About the research overall: Acute-phase and convalescent COVID-19 samples originated in the United States, Italy and Spain. Nucleic acid was either cDNA or gDNA, and it came from T cells, B-cell-depleted T cells, or PBMCs.

Original analysis: Amplification with reference gene primers provided the estimates of nucleated cell counts. Some clones are missing from TCRdb's copy, which holds only in-frame ones; the method was immunoSEQ multiplex PCR. The DNA was the basis for D and trimming; V, J and clone size are from that table. The data contain 200,000 to 300,000 clones, about 85% of them singletons. The germline V gene has CDR1 SGHRS and CDR2 YFSETQ. There are 15 residues in the CDR3. The junction had 4 bases not matched to a gene; V was cut back by 1 base and J by 2 bases. The TCR originated in a woman aged 60-75 years with active or convalescent COVID-19. Material for sequencing was peripheral blood. The rearrangement joins TRBV5-1 to TRBJ2-3; the match to TRBD2 covers 7 bases. The DNA of the CDR3 is TGCGCCAGCAGCTTGCTGCGGGAGAACACAGATACGCAGTATTTT. Amino acids: CASSLLRENTDTQYF.